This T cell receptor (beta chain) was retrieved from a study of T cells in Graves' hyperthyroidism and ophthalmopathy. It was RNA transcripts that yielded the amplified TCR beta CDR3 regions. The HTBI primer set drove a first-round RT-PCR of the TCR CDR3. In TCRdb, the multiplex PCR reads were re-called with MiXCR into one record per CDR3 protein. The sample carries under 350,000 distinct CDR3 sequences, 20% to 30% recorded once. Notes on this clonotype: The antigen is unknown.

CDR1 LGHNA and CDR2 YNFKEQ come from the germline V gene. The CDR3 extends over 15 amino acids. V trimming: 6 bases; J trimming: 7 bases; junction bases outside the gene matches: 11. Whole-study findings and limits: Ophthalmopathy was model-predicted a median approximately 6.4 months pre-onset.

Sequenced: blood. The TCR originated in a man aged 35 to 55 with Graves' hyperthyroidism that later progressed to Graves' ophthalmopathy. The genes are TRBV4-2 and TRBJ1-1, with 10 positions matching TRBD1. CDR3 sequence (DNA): TGTGCCAGCAGGCTAGACAGGGGGCTATTGGATGAAGCTTTCTTT. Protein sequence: CASRLDRGLLDEAFF.